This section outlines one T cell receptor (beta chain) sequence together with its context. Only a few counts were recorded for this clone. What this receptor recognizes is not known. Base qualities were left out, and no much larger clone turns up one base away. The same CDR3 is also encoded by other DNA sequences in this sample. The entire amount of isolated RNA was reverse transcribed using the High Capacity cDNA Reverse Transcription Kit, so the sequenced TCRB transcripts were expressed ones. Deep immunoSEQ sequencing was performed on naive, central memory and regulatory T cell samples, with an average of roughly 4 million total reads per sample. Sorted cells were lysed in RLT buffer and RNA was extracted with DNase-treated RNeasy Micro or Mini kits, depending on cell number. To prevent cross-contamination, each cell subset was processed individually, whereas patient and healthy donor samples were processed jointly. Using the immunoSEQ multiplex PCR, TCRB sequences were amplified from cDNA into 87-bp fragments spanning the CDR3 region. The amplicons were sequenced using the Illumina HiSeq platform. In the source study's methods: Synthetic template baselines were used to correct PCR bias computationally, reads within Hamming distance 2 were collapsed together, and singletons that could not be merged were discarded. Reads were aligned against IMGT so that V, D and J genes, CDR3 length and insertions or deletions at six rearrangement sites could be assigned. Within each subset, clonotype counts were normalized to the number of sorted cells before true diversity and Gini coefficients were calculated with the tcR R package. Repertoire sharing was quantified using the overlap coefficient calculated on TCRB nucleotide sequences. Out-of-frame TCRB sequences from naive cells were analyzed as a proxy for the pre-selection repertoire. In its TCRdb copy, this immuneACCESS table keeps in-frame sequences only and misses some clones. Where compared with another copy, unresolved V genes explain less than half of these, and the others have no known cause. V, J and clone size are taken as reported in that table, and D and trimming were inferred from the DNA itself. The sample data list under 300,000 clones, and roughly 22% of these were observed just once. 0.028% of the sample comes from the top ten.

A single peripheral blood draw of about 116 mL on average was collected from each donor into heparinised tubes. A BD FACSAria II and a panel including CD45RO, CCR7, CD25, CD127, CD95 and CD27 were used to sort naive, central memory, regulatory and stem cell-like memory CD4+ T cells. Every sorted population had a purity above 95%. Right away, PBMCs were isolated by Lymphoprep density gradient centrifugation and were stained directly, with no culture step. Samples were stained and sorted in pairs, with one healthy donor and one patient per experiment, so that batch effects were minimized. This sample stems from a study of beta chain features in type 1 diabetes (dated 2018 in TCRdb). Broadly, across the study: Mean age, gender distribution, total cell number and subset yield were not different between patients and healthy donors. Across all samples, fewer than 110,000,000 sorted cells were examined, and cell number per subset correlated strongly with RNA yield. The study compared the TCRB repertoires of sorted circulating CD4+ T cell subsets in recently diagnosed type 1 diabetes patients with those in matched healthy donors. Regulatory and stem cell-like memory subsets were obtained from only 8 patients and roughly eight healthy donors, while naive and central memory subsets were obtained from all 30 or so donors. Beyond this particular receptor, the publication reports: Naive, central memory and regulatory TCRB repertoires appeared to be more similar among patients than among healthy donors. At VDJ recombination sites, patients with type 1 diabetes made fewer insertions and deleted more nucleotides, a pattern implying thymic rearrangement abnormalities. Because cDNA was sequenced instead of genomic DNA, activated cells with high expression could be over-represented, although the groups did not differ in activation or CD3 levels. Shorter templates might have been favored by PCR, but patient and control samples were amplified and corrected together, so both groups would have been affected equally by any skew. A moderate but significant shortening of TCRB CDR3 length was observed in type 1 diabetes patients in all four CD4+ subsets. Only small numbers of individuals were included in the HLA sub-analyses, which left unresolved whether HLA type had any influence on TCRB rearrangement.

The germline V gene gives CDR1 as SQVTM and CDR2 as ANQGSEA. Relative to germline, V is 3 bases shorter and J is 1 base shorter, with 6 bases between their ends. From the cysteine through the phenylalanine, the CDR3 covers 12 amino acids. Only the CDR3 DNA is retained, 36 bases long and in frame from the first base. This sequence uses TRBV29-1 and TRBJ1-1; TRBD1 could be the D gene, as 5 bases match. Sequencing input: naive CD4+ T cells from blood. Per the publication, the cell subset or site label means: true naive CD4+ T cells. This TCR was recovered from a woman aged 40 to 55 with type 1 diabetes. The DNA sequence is TGCAGCGTTGACAGGGCGAACACTGAAGCTTTCTTT. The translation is CSVDRANTEAFF.